Sequencing of this T cell receptor beta chain was carried out in a study of T-cell memory formation after mild COVID-19. CDR3 size: 15 residues. V lost 3 bases to trimming and J lost 4 bases, with 13 bases between them. MiXCR was run by TCRdb on the 5' RACE reads, yielding one entry per CDR3 protein. The repertoire consists of about 250,000 distinct CDR3 sequences, with just over 15% occurring once and the leading ten covering under 2.5%. The source material was PBMCs or a T cell subset sorted from them (not recorded which). The chain carries TRBV12-3 or TRBV12-4 and TRBJ1-3; D is undetermined. The sequence was collected from an adult woman who had mild COVID-19 (a few samples of this study predate the infection). Cell type and time point are not known. CDR3 nucleotides: TGTGCCAGCAGTTTTGGAGGGTCGGGGGGAAACACCATATATTTT. Amino acid sequence: CASSFGGSGGNTIYF.